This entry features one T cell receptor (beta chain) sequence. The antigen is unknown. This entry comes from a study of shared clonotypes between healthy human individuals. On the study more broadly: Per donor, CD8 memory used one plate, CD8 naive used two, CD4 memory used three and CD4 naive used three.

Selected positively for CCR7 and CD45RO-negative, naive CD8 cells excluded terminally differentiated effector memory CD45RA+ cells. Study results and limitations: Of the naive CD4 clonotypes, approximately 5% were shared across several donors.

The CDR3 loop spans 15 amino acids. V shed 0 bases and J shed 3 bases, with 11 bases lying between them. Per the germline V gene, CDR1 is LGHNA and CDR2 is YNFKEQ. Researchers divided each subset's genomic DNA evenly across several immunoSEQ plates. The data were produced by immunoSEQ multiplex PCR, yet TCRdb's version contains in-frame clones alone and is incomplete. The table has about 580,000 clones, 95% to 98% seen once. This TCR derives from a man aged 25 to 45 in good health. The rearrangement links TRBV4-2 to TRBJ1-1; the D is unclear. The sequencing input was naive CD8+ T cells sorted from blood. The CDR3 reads CASSQEGETYTEAFF. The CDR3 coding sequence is TGTGCCAGCAGCCAAGAGGGAGAAACATACACTGAAGCTTTCTTT.